Sequencing of this T cell receptor (beta chain) was carried out in a study of neoadjuvant anti-PD-1 for oral cavity cancer. TCRdb's copy holds only in-frame clones and misses some; the assay was immunoSEQ multiplex PCR. The sample holds over 80,000 clones, roughly 80% seen once. Patients were newly diagnosed with stage II-IVA oral cavity squamous cell carcinoma without prior systemic or radiation treatment. PBMCs were not maintained or expanded in culture before analysis. Material: PBMCs, obtained before nivolumab (anti-PD-1) treatment. This TCR was recovered from a person aged 35 to 85 with oral cavity squamous cell carcinoma.

The CDR3 nucleotides read TGCGCCACCATCCACCAGGGCGACTCTGGGGCCAACGTCCTGACTTTC. Its protein is CATIHQGDSGANVLTF. The rearrangement uses TRBV10-2 and TRBJ2-6; D might be TRBD1 (5 bases). V gave up 10 bases and J gave up 0 bases, with 16 bases separating them. Germline lookup yields CDR1 WSHSY and CDR2 SAAADI. The CDR3 loop spans 16 amino acids.